The subject of this entry is one T cell receptor beta chain. Its target is not known. CDR1 is SGHTA and CDR2 is FQGNSA in the germline V gene. Trimming shortened V by 5 bases and J by 3 bases, and 11 bases separated the two germline ends. This CDR3 region has 13 residues. The primer mix had 52 TRBV and 13 TRBJ primers. Assay: immunoSEQ multiplex PCR; the TCRdb copy retains only in-frame clones and omits some. Of about 29,000 clones listed, about 90% are singletons. A couple of CD3G-deficient patients had more severe autoimmunity; all had some. Patients aged 2 to 39 years had fewer naive T cells. CD4+ T cells were divided by sorting: CD25-high CD127-low Tregs, CD25-low CD127-high conventional cells. This record comes from a study of regulatory T cells. The study, taken as a whole, reports: Hydrophobic residues at CDR3 positions 6 and 7 were enriched in conventional CD4+ T cells of CD3G-deficient patients. Patient repertoires had restricted TRB V-J pairs and skewed V and J usage, most in Tregs.

The chain has TRBV7-2 and TRBJ2-7; D may be TRBD1 (5 bases). The origin of this receptor is a person between 18 and 30 years old with CD3G deficiency. The sample comprised conventional CD4+ T cells sorted from blood. Here the CDR3 reads CASSPDRFYEQYF. CDR3 bases: TGTGCCAGCAGCCCCGACAGATTCTACGAGCAGTACTTC.